This record looks at one T cell receptor beta chain sequence and its context. This entry comes from a study of T cell changes during pregnancy in multiple sclerosis. Some clones are missing from TCRdb's copy, which holds only in-frame ones; the method was immunoSEQ multiplex PCR. The sample consists of 40,000 to 55,000 clones, almost 90% of them appearing once. In germline, CDR1 is GTSNPN, CDR2 SVGIG (reference sequence). The CDR3 has 15 amino acids. V shed 4 bases and J 3 bases; nucleotides not matched to a gene: 9. The chain carries TRBV30 and TRBJ2-1; 7 positions agree with TRBD2. The TCR comes from a female donor in good health, enrolled as a control in a pregnancy study. Sequenced material: peripheral blood, taken in the second trimester of pregnancy. The CDR3 DNA is TGTGCCTGGACCCCCTTGGGGGGGGACTACAATGAGCAGTTCTTC. Its protein is CAWTPLGGDYNEQFF.